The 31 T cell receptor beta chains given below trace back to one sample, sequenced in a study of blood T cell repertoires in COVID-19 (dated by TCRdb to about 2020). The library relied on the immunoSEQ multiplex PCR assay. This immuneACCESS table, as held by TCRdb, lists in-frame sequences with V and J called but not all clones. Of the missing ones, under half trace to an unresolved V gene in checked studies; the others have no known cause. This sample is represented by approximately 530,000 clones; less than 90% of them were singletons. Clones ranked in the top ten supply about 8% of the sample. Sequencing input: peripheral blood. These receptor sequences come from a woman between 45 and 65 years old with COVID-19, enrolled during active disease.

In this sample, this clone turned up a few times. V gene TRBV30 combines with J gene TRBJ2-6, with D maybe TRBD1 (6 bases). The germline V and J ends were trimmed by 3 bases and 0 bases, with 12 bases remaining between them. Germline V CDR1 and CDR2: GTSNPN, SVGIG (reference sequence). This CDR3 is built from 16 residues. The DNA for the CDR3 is TGTGCCTGGAGGACAGGAATTTTCTCTGGGGCCAACGTCCTGACTTTC. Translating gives CAWRTGIFSGANVLTF.

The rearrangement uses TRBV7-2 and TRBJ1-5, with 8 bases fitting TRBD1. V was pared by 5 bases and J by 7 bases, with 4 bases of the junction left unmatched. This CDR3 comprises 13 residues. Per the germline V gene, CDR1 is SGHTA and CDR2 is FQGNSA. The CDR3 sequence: CASSHDRGQPQHF. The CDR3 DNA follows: TGTGCCAGCAGCCATGACAGGGGACAGCCCCAGCATTTT.

For the CDR3, the DNA is TGTGCCAGCGGTGACAGGGCGCCTCAGCCCCAGCATTTT. Amino acids: CASGDRAPQPQHF. The genes are TRBV7-9 and TRBJ1-5, with 7 bases aligning to TRBD1. This CDR3 spans 13 amino acids. V was pared by 8 bases and J by 6 bases, with 7 bases of the junction left unmatched. Germline lookup yields CDR1 SEHNR and CDR2 FQNEAQ (reference sequence). Full variable domain (remainder filled in from reference TRBV7-9 and TRBJ1-5): DTGVSQNPRHKITKRGQNVTFRCDPISEHNRLYWYRQTLGQGPEFLTYFQNEAQLEKSRLLSDRFSAERPKGSFSTLEIQRTEQGDSAMYLCASGDRAPQPQHFGDGTRLSIL.

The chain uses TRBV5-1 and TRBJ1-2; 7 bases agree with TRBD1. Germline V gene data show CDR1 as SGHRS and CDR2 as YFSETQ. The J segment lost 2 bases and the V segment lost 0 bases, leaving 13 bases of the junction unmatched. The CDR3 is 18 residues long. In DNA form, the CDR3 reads TGCGCCAGCAGCTTGGTCTGGGACAGACTCCACGGCAACTATGGCTACACCTTC. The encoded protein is CASSLVWDRLHGNYGYTF.

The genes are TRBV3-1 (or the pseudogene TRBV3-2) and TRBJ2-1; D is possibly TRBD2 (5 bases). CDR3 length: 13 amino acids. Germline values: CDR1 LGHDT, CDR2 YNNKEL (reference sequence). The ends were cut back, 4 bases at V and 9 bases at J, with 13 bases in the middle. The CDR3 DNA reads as TGTGCCAGCAGCCCCCAACTAGTTGGTGAGCAGTTCTTC. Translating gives CASSPQLVGEQFF.

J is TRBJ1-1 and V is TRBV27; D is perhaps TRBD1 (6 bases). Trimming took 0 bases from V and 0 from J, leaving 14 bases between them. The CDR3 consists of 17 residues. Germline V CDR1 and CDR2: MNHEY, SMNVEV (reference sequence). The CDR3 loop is CASSLSTRQAVNTEAFF. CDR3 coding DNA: TGTGCCAGCAGTTTATCCACCCGACAGGCCGTGAACACTGAAGCTTTCTTT.

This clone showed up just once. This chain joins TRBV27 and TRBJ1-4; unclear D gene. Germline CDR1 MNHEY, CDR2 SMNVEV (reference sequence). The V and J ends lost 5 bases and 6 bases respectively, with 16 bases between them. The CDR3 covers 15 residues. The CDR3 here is CASSPNGPADEKLFF. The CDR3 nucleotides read TGTGCCAGCAGTCCAAACGGCCCAGCGGATGAAAAACTGTTTTTT.

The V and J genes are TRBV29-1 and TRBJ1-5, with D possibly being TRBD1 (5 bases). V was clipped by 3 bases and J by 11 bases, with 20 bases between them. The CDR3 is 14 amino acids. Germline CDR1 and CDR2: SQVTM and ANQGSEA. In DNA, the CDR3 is TGCAGCGTTGAGGAAGGTTGGGGGGGATCGACCCAGCATTTT. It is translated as CSVEEGWGGSTQHF.

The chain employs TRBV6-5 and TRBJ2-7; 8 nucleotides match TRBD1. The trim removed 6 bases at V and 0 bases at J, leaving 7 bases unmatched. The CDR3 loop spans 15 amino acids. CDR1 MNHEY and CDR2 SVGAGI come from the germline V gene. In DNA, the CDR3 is TGTGCCAGCAGCAAGGACAGGGTGGGCTCCTACGAGCAGTACTTC. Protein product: CASSKDRVGSYEQYF.

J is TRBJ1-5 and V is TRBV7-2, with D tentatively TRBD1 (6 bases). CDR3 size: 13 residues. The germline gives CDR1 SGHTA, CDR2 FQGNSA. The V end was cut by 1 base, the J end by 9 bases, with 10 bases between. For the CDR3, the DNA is TGTGCCAGCAGCTTAGACAGGGAGGGGCCCCAGCATTTT. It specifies CASSLDREGPQHF.

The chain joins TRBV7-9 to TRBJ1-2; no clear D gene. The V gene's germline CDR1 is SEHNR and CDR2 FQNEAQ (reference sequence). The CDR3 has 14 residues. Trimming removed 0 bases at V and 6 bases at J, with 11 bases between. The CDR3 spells CASSLALALNGYTF. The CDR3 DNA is TGTGCCAGCAGCTTAGCGCTAGCCCTAAATGGCTACACCTTC.

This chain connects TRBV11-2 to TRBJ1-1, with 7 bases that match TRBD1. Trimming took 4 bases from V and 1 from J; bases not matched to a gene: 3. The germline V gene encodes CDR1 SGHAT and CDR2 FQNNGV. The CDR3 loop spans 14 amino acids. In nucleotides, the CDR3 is TGTGCCAGCAGCTGGGGACAGCAGAACACTGAAGCTTTCTTT. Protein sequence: CASSWGQQNTEAFF.

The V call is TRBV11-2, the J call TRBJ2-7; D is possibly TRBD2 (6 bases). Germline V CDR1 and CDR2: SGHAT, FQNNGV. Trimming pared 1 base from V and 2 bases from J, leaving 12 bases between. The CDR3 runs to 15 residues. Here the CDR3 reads CASSLGGGGAYEQYF. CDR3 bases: TGTGCCAGCAGCTTAGGTGGGGGAGGCGCCTACGAGCAGTACTTC.

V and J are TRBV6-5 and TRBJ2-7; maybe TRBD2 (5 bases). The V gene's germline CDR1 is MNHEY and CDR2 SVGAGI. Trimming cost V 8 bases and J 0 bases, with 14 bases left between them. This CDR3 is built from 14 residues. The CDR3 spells CASARTVSSYEQYF. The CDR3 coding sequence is TGTGCCAGCGCAAGGACTGTAAGCTCCTACGAGCAGTACTTC.

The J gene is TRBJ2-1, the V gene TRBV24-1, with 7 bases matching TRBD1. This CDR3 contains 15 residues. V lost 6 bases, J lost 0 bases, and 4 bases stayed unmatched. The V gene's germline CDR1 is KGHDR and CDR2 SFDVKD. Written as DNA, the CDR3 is TGTGCCACCAGTCCGACAGGGAGCTCCTACAATGAGCAGTTCTTC. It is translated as CATSPTGSSYNEQFF.

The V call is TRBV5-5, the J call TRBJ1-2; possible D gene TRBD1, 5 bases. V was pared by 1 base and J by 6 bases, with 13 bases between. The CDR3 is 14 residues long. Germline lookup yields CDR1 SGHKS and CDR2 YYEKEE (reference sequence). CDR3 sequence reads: CASSLRWGGDGYTF. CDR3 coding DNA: TGTGCCAGCAGCTTGCGTTGGGGCGGCGATGGCTACACCTTC.

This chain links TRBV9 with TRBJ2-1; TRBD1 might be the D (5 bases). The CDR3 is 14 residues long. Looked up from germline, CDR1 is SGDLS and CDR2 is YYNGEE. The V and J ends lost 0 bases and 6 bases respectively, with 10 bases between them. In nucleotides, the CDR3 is TGTGCCAGCAGCGTAGGGGGCAGTAGCAATGAGCAGTTCTTC. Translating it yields CASSVGGSSNEQFF.

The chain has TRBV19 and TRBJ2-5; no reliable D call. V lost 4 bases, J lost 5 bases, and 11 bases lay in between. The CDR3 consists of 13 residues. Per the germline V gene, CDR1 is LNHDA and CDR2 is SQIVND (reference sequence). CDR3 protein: CASSRVALETQYF. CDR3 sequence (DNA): TGTGCCAGTAGTAGAGTAGCCTTGGAGACCCAGTACTTC.

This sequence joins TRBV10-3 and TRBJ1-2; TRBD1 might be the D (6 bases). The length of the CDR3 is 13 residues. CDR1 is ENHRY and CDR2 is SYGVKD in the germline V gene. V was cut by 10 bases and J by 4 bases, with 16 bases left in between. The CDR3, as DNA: TGTGCCACTCGGGACACGGCGGCCTATGGCTACACCTTC. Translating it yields CATRDTAAYGYTF.

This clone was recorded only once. The DNA of the CDR3 is TGTGCCAGCAGCCCCTGGTCCGGTTCGAACACCGGGGAGCTGTTTTTT. Its protein product is CASSPWSGSNTGELFF. V and J are TRBV27 and TRBJ2-2; D call uncertain. CDR1 and CDR2 (germline): MNHEY, SMNVEV (reference sequence). This CDR3 is 16 amino acids long. V lost 6 bases to trimming and J lost 0 bases, with 14 bases between them.

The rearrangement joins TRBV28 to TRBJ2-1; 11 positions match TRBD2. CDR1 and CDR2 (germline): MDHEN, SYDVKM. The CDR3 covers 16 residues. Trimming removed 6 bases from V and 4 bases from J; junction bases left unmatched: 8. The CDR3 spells CASSTLAGALYNEQFF. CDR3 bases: TGTGCCAGCAGCACACTAGCGGGGGCTCTATACAATGAGCAGTTCTTC.

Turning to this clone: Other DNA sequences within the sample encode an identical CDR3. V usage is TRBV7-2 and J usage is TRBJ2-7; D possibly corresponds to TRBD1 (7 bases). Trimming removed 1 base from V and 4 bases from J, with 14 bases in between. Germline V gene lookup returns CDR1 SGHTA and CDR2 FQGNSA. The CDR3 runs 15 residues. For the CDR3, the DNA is TGTGCCAGCAGCTTAGTGGCAGGGGGGTCGTACGAGCAGTACTTC. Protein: CASSLVAGGSYEQYF.

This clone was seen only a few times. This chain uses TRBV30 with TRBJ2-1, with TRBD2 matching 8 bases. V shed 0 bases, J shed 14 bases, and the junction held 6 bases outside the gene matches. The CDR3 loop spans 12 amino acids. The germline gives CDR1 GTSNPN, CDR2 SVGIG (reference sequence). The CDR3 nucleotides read TGTGCCTGGAGTGTAACCGGGACTAGTAAGTTCTTC. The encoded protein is CAWSVTGTSKFF.

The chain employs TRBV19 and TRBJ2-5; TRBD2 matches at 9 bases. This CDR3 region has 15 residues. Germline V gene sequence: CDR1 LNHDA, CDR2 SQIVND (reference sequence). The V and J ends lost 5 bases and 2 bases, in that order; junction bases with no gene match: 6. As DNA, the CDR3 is TGTGCCAGTAGTCCGGTAGCGGGGGTACAAGAGACCCAGTACTTC. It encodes CASSPVAGVQETQYF.

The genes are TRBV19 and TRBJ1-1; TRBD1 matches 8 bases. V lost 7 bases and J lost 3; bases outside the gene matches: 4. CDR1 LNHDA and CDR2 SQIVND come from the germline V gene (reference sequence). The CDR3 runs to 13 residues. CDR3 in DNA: TGTGCCAGTACCACGACAGGGGACACTGAAGCTTTCTTT. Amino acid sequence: CASTTTGDTEAFF.

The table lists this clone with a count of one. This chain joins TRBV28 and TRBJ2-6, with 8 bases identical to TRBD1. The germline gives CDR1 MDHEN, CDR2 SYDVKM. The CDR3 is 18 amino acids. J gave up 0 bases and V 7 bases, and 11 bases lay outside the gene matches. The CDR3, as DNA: TGTGCCAGCACCGCATGGGGGACAGGACACTCTGGGGCCAACGTCCTGACTTTC. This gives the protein CASTAWGTGHSGANVLTF.

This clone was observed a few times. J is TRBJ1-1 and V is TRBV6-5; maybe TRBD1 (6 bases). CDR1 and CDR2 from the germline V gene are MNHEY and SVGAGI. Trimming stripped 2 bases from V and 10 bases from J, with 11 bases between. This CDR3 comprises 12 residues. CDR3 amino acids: CASSYLRGAAFF. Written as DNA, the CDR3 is TGTGCCAGCAGTTACCTCAGGGGAGCAGCTTTCTTT.

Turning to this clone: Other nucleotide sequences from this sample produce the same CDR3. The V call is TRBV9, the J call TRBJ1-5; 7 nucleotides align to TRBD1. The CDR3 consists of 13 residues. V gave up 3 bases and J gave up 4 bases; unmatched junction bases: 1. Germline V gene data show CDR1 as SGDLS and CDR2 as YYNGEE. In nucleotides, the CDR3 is TGTGCCAGCAGCGGACAGGGAAATCAGCCCCAGCATTTT. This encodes CASSGQGNQPQHF. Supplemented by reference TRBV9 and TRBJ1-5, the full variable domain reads DSGVTQTPKHLITATGQRVTLRCSPRSGDLSVYWYQQSLDQGLQFLIQYYNGEERAKGNILERFSAQQFPDLHSELNLSSLELGDSALYFCASSGQGNQPQHFGDGTRLSIL.

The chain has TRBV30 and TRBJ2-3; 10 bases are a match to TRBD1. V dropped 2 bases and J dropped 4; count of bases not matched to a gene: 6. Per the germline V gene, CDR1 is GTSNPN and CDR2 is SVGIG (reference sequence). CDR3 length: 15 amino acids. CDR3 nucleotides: TGTGCCTGGAGTCAGGGGACAGGGGAGGCAGATACGCAGTATTTT. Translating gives CAWSQGTGEADTQYF.

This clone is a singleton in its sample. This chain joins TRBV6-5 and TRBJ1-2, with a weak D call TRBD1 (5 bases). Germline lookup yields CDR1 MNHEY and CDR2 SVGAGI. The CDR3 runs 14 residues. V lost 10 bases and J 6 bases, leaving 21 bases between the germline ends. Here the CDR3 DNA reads TGTGCCATCAAAGGGGCTTCAGTAGGAGATGGCTACACCTTC. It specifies CAIKGASVGDGYTF.

The CDR3 here is CSASGGGQAYEQYF. CDR3 nucleotide sequence: TGCAGTGCTAGTGGCGGGGGGCAGGCCTACGAGCAGTACTTC. This chain joins TRBV20-1 and TRBJ2-7; TRBD2 matches 8 bases. The CDR3 is 14 amino acids. J lost 2 bases, V lost 3 bases, and 6 bases had no gene match. CDR1 is DFQATT and CDR2 is SNEGSKA in the germline V gene (reference sequence).